What follows are 28 T cell receptor beta chains derived from one specimen sequenced in a study of Ad26.COV2.S vaccination and SARS-CoV-2 variants. Treatment: 15 to 20 received Ad26.COV2.S at low or high dose, single or two shots; about 5 received placebo; per-sample allocation not given. Specimens were obtained on day 63 following the first vaccine or placebo injection. TCRdb keeps only in-frame clones here, not all; method: immunoSEQ multiplex PCR. The sample lists roughly 700,000 clones; around 89% were seen once. This material consisted of peripheral blood, taken in a trial of Ad26.COV2.S vaccine versus placebo. These receptor sequences come from a person aged 18 to 59 who received the Ad26.COV2.S COVID-19 vaccine or a placebo.

The chain combines TRBV5-6 with TRBJ1-1, with no clear D. The CDR3 is 14 amino acids. The V end was cut by 0 bases, the J end by 3 bases, with 9 bases between. Germline V gene lookup returns CDR1 SGHDT and CDR2 YYEEEE. The CDR3 bases are TGTGCCAGCAGCTTGGCTATGGCGGACACTGAAGCTTTCTTT. This codes for CASSLAMADTEAFF.

The chain combines TRBV11-2 with TRBJ2-4; D not resolved. CDR3 length: 19 amino acids. Trimming took 5 bases from V and 0 from J, leaving 23 bases between them. Germline V gene data show CDR1 as SGHAT and CDR2 as FQNNGV. CDR3 protein: CASSHHGPSAALAKNIQYF. The CDR3 nucleotides read TGTGCCAGCAGCCACCACGGCCCCAGCGCTGCGCTAGCCAAAAACATTCAGTACTTC.

The chain combines TRBV2 with TRBJ2-7, with D perhaps TRBD1 or TRBD2 (7 bases each). Deletions cut 7 bases from V and 5 bases from J, with 21 bases between. The CDR3 has 15 residues. CDR1 is SNHLY, CDR2 FYNNEI, per germline. The CDR3, as DNA: TGTGCCAGCATATGGGTGAGCGGGGACAGCCACGAGCAGTACTTC. Protein: CASIWVSGDSHEQYF.

The rearrangement links TRBV24-1 to TRBJ1-5; D not certain. There are 15 residues in the CDR3. CDR1 and CDR2 from the germline V gene are KGHDR and SFDVKD. Deletions cut 5 bases from V and 9 bases from J, with 19 bases between. The CDR3 protein is CATSGLQTSAAPQHF. CDR3 bases: TGTGCCACCAGTGGATTACAGACGAGTGCAGCGCCCCAGCATTTT.

V usage is TRBV3-1 (or the pseudogene TRBV3-2) and J usage is TRBJ1-3, with 9 nucleotides matching TRBD1. CDR1 and CDR2 (germline): LGHDT, YNNKEL (reference sequence). This CDR3 spans 17 amino acids. Trimming removed 4 bases from V and 2 bases from J; junction bases left unmatched: 9. The DNA for the CDR3 is TGTGCCAGCAGCCCCGGGACAGGGATTGGCGCTGGAAACACCATATATTTT. It encodes CASSPGTGIGAGNTIYF.

There are a few counts of this clone. V gene TRBV6-5 combines with J gene TRBJ1-1; D is unclear. Trimming pared 0 bases from V and 2 bases from J, leaving 4 bases between. The CDR3 totals 13 residues. Germline V CDR1 and CDR2: MNHEY, SVGAGI. The CDR3 region is CASSYSLNTEAFF. The CDR3 DNA sequence: TGTGCCAGCAGTTACTCGCTCAACACTGAAGCTTTCTTT.

The chain employs TRBV4-3 and TRBJ1-1; D ambiguous. V was shortened by 0 bases and J by 7 bases, with 12 bases between the two germline ends. The CDR3 totals 14 residues. Germline V gene data show CDR1 as LGHNA and CDR2 as YSLEER. The CDR3 loop is CASSQDRAGREAFF. The DNA for the CDR3 is TGCGCCAGCAGCCAAGATAGGGCAGGCCGTGAAGCTTTCTTT.

This chain links TRBV16 with TRBJ1-6, with D possibly TRBD1 on 5 matching bases. Trimming shortened V by 3 bases and J by 11 bases, and 11 bases separated the two germline ends. CDR1 is KGHSY and CDR2 is FQNENV in the germline V gene. The CDR3 has 13 amino acids. The CDR3 DNA follows: TGTGCCAGCAGCCAGCCGGGGGTCGCACCCCTCCACTTT. It translates to CASSQPGVAPLHF.

The CDR3 protein is CAWSVGNIQYF. The DNA for the CDR3 is TGTGCCTGGAGTGTGGGAAACATTCAGTACTTC. This sequence joins TRBV30 and TRBJ2-4; D not resolved. Between the trimmed V and J ends, which lost 0 bases and 6 bases, there was a span of 3 bases. CDR3 size: 11 residues. CDR1 is GTSNPN, CDR2 SVGIG, per germline (reference sequence).

This chain links TRBV2 with TRBJ1-2; D may be TRBD1 (6 bases). This CDR3 has 16 residues. V was cut by 7 bases and J by 6 bases, with 24 bases left in between. CDR1 is SNHLY, CDR2 FYNNEI, per germline. The CDR3 coding sequence is TGTGCCAGCACCCTTAGTCATCGGGGGCTCGACCATGGCTACACCTTC. Amino acids: CASTLSHRGLDHGYTF.

The CDR3 DNA follows: TGTGCCAGCAGCTGGGAGGGGGAAAAACTGTTTTTT. It codes for CASSWEGEKLFF. The chain uses TRBV5-4 and TRBJ1-4, with D possibly TRBD1 on 5 matching bases. CDR1 and CDR2 from the germline V gene are SGHNT and YYREEE (reference sequence). The V gene lost 3 bases and the J gene lost 8 bases, with 8 bases spanning the gap. The CDR3 is 12 residues long.

The V gene is TRBV5-1, the J gene TRBJ1-2; 7 bases match TRBD1. Germline V CDR1 and CDR2: SGHRS, YFSETQ. Germline trimming cut 5 bases from V and 4 bases from J; bases unmatched to any gene: 11. The CDR3 is 15 residues long. CDR3 DNA: TGCGCCAGCAGAGAGGGACAGCTTGGTATCTATGGCTACACCTTC. Translating gives CASREGQLGIYGYTF.

The chain carries TRBV9 and TRBJ2-1; D might be TRBD2 (6 bases). The CDR3 length is 15 residues. Trimming stripped 0 bases from V and 2 bases from J, with 9 bases between. Germline V gives CDR1 SGDLS, CDR2 YYNGEE. CDR3 region: CASSVAGEAYNEQFF. Written as DNA, the CDR3 is TGTGCCAGCAGCGTAGCGGGAGAGGCCTACAATGAGCAGTTCTTC.

This clone was found a few times. This chain links TRBV7-3 with TRBJ2-3; the D gene is possibly TRBD1 (6 bases). The germline V gene has CDR1 SGHTA and CDR2 FQGTGA. The CDR3 length is 14 residues. Trimming pared 2 bases from V and 0 bases from J, leaving 6 bases between. The CDR3 DNA sequence: TGTGCCAGCAGCTTAGGACAGAGCACAGATACGCAGTATTTT. Its translation is CASSLGQSTDTQYF. The entire variable domain, with the rest obtained from reference TRBV7-3 and TRBJ2-3, is as follows: GAGVSQTPSNKVTEKGKYVELRCDPISGHTALYWYRQSLGQGPEFLIYFQGTGAADDSGLPNDRFFAVRPEGSVSTLKIQRTERGDSAVYLCASSLGQSTDTQYFGPGTRLTVL.

This chain links TRBV7-9 with TRBJ2-1; D is unresolved. Germline V gene lookup returns CDR1 SEHNR and CDR2 FQNEAQ (reference sequence). The length of the CDR3 is 13 residues. Trimming removed 3 bases at V and 5 bases at J, with 8 bases between. Here the CDR3 DNA reads TGTGCCAGCAGCTTCCAGGTCGACAATGAGCAGTTCTTC. Its protein is CASSFQVDNEQFF.

The CDR3 reads CASSPRDRGDTEAFF. CDR3 bases: TGTGCCAGCAGCCCCCGGGACAGGGGTGATACTGAAGCTTTCTTT. This chain uses TRBV7-2 with TRBJ1-1, with 10 bases lining up with TRBD1. V trimming: 5 bases; J trimming: 5 bases; junction bases outside the gene matches: 8. The CDR3 length is 15 residues. CDR1 and CDR2 from the germline V gene are SGHTA and FQGNSA.

A single count supports this clone. The gene calls are TRBV11-1 and TRBJ2-7; 8 positions match TRBD2. V trimming: 5 bases; J trimming: 9 bases; junction bases outside the gene matches: 15. CDR3 length: 15 amino acids. Germline values: CDR1 SGHAT, CDR2 FQDESV (reference sequence). The CDR3, as DNA: TGTGCCAGCAGCGTGAGCGGGGGCAGATCTGGAGGGCAGTACTTC. It translates to CASSVSGGRSGGQYF.

V gene TRBV5-1 combines with J gene TRBJ2-2; D perhaps matches TRBD1 (5 bases). This CDR3 contains 16 residues. Trimming cost V 5 bases and J 0 bases, with 14 bases left between them. Germline CDR1 reads SGHRS; CDR2 reads YFSETQ. The CDR3 DNA sequence: TGCGCCAGCAGGCCCACGGACAAACCGAACACCGGGGAGCTGTTTTTT. Residues: CASRPTDKPNTGELFF.

The rearrangement joins TRBV29-1 to TRBJ1-1; D is ambiguous. This CDR3 is 12 amino acids long. The germline V gene has CDR1 SQVTM and CDR2 ANQGSEA. The V end lost 1 base, the J end lost 0 bases, and 3 bases lay between the germline ends. This chain's CDR3 is CSVEGLNTEAFF. CDR3 sequence (DNA): TGCAGCGTTGAAGGGCTGAACACTGAAGCTTTCTTT.

This chain links TRBV7-8 with TRBJ1-4; D gene uncertain. CDR3 length: 15 amino acids. Germline V gives CDR1 SGHVS, CDR2 FQNEAQ. Trimming shortened V by 5 bases and J by 7 bases, and 17 bases separated the two germline ends. CDR3 sequence (DNA): TGTGCCAGCAGCCCCTTGATGGGTGTAGGTGAAAAACTGTTTTTT. Amino acid sequence: CASSPLMGVGEKLFF.

V usage is TRBV7-9 and J usage is TRBJ2-7; D unresolved. CDR1 and CDR2 from the germline V gene are SEHNR and FQNEAQ (reference sequence). This CDR3 has 15 amino acids. V was cut by 4 bases and J by 0 bases, with 13 bases left in between. Written as DNA, the CDR3 is TGTGCCAGCAGCTCCCTGGAGACGAGCTCCTACGAGCAGTACTTC. Translating gives CASSSLETSSYEQYF.

V usage is TRBV25-1 and J usage is TRBJ1-4; 7 nucleotides match TRBD1. Germline V lookup: CDR1 MGHDK, CDR2 SYGVNS. The CDR3 consists of 16 residues. Trimming at V came to 3 bases and at J to 8 bases, leaving 12 bases not matched to a gene. CDR3 bases: TGTGCCAGCAGTGATCCCCGCCAGGGGGGTATGGAAAAACTGTTTTTT. This sequence encodes CASSDPRQGGMEKLFF.

Worth noting for this clone: Other DNA sequences in this sample translate to the same CDR3. V and J are TRBV5-6 and TRBJ2-7, with D uncertain. This CDR3 is built from 13 residues. The germline V and J ends were trimmed by 0 bases and 0 bases, with 4 bases remaining between them. Germline lookup yields CDR1 SGHDT and CDR2 YYEEEE. CDR3 DNA: TGTGCCAGCAGCTTGGCGGCCTCCTACGAGCAGTACTTC. Protein: CASSLAASYEQYF.

This chain uses TRBV6-5 with TRBJ1-1; D is unresolved. The V end lost 6 bases, the J end lost 5 bases, and 13 bases lay between the germline ends. Per germline, CDR1 MNHEY and CDR2 SVGAGI. The CDR3 sequence is 13 residues long. The CDR3 protein is CASRIRSGTEAFF. In DNA, the CDR3 is TGTGCCAGCAGGATACGAAGTGGGACTGAAGCTTTCTTT.

The chain recombines TRBV5-1 with TRBJ1-4, with 8 bases matching TRBD1. Germline CDR1 reads SGHRS; CDR2 reads YFSETQ. This CDR3 has 14 amino acids. V shed 4 bases, J shed 3 bases, and the junction held 2 bases outside the gene matches. CDR3: CASSTGGSNEKLFF. The CDR3 nucleotides read TGCGCCAGCAGCACAGGGGGTTCTAATGAAAAACTGTTTTTT.

This clone was seen a single time. The J gene is TRBJ1-2, the V gene TRBV7-2; 8 bases line up with TRBD1. Germline lookup yields CDR1 SGHTA and CDR2 FQGNSA. V trimming: 5 bases; J trimming: 3 bases; junction bases outside the gene matches: 8. This CDR3 contains 15 residues. The DNA of the CDR3 is TGTGCCAGCAGCCCAGGACAGGGTTTTGACTATGGCTACACCTTC. Translation gives CASSPGQGFDYGYTF.

On this clone itself: The sample carries other DNA sequences with the same CDR3. The chain uses TRBV6-2 or TRBV6-3 and TRBJ2-5, with 10 bases fitting TRBD2. Germline CDR1 reads MNHEY; CDR2 reads SVGEGT. The V gene end was trimmed by 5 bases and the J gene end by 4 bases; junction bases not matched to a gene: 7. This CDR3 region has 15 residues. The CDR3 is CASSRLAGVGETQYF. The CDR3 DNA follows: TGTGCCAGCAGTAGGCTAGCGGGGGTAGGAGAGACCCAGTACTTC.

This clone was detected once. The V call is TRBV11-2, the J call TRBJ2-5; 9 positions agree with TRBD1. Losses at the gene ends were 1 base for V and 2 bases for J; bases not matched to a gene: 5. Germline V gives CDR1 SGHAT, CDR2 FQNNGV. CDR3 length: 16 residues. The CDR3 DNA reads as TGTGCCAGCAGCTTAGGGACAGGGGCAGGGCAAGAGACCCAGTACTTC. Translated, it gives CASSLGTGAGQETQYF.